This T cell receptor beta chain was captured in a study of blood T cell repertoires in COVID-19. About the study: Acute-phase and convalescent COVID-19 samples originated in the United States, Italy and Spain. PBMCs, B-cell-depleted T cells, or T cells provided the cDNA or gDNA that made up the material.

How the authors handled the data: Nucleated cell number was recorded as an estimate derived from reference gene primer amplification. Profiling relied on immunoSEQ multiplex PCR, and the TCRdb table lists in-frame clones only, not all of them. V and J calls plus clone size are reproduced from that table; the DNA served to infer D and trimming. This table holds about 130,000 clones, about 83% found once. In germline, CDR1 is SNHLY, CDR2 FYNNEI. The CDR3 is made up of 18 amino acids. Trimming took 3 bases from V and 4 from J; bases not matched to a gene: 13. The chain links TRBV2 to TRBJ2-1, with 9 bases identical to TRBD2. Sequenced input: peripheral blood. This clonotype was obtained from a man aged 60 to 69 with acute or convalescent COVID-19. CDR3 nucleotides: TGTGCCAGCAGTGATGGGGATTTAGCTAGCGGGAAGTACAATGAGCAGTTCTTC. Amino acid sequence: CASSDGDLASGKYNEQFF.